The 12 T cell receptor beta chains presented below share a single source sample, sequenced in a study of blood T cell repertoires in COVID-19. Produced via immunoSEQ multiplex PCR; TCRdb's table is partial and in-frame only. The table has under 45,000 clones, around four fifths seen once. The sequenced sample consisted of peripheral blood. These receptors came from a man between 45 and 60 years old with active COVID-19.

The gene calls are TRBV12-3 or TRBV12-4 and TRBJ2-1, with TRBD1 matching over 8 bases. The CDR3 covers 13 residues. V lost 2 bases and J lost 7; bases outside the gene matches: 1. The CDR3, as DNA: TGTGCCAGCAGTTTAAGACAGGGGAATGAGCAGTTCTTC. This encodes CASSLRQGNEQFF.

The chain combines TRBV6-5 with TRBJ1-2, with 7 bases fitting TRBD1. The trim removed 5 bases at V and 4 bases at J, leaving 10 bases unmatched. This CDR3 region has 15 residues. CDR1 and CDR2 (germline): MNHEY, SVGAGI. CDR3 amino acids: CASSKRQGGAYGYTF. The CDR3 DNA reads as TGTGCCAGCAGTAAGAGACAGGGAGGCGCCTATGGCTACACCTTC.

This clone appeared a few times. V is TRBV28 and J is TRBJ1-3, with 10 bases matching TRBD1. Germline trimming cut 2 bases from V and 3 bases from J; bases unmatched to any gene: 4. This CDR3 is built from 16 residues. From germline, CDR1 is MDHEN and CDR2 SYDVKM. The DNA for the CDR3 is TGTGCCAGCAGTTTAGTGACAGGGGGCAGTGGAAACACCATATATTTT. Amino acid sequence: CASSLVTGGSGNTIYF.

The gene calls are TRBV19 and TRBJ1-5; 9 positions agree with TRBD1. Losses at the gene ends were 3 bases for V and 3 bases for J; bases not matched to a gene: 15. This CDR3 region has 19 residues. Germline CDR1 LNHDA, CDR2 SQIVND (reference sequence). For the CDR3, the DNA is TGTGCCAGTAGTATCGATCGGGACAGGGTGGATTTTAACAATCAGCCCCAGCATTTT. This translates into CASSIDRDRVDFNNQPQHF.

V is TRBV19 and J is TRBJ2-1; 8 bases are shared with TRBD2. CDR3 length: 16 residues. With 3 bases clipped from V and 2 bases from J, the junction kept 6 bases outside the gene matches. CDR1 LNHDA and CDR2 SQIVND come from the germline V gene (reference sequence). CDR3 residues: CASSIRSGRTYNEQFF. In DNA form, the CDR3 reads TGTGCCAGTAGTATTCGGAGCGGGAGAACCTACAATGAGCAGTTCTTC. Supplemented by reference TRBV19 and TRBJ2-1, the full variable domain reads DGGITQSPKYLFRKEGQNVTLSCEQNLNHDAMYWYRQDPGQGLRLIYYSQIVNDFQKGDIAEGYSVSREKKESFPLTVTSAQKNPTAFYLCASSIRSGRTYNEQFFGPGTRLTVL.

The rearrangement links TRBV4-3 to TRBJ2-7; 7 nucleotides agree with TRBD1. This CDR3 spans 15 amino acids. CDR1 is LGHNA and CDR2 is YSLEER in the germline V gene. The J segment lost 4 bases and the V segment lost 0 bases, leaving 6 bases of the junction unmatched. CDR3 residues: CASSQDPRGYYEQYF. CDR3 bases: TGCGCCAGCAGCCAAGATCCCAGGGGGTATTACGAGCAGTACTTC.

This chain connects TRBV5-1 to TRBJ1-1, with 7 positions matching TRBD1. Looked up from germline, CDR1 is SGHRS and CDR2 is YFSETQ. The CDR3 is 21 amino acids. After removal of 4 bases from V and 1 base from J, the junction contained 25 bases not matched to a gene. CDR3 protein: CASSPTNPTKLGQARNTEAFF. CDR3 bases: TGCGCCAGCAGCCCAACAAACCCAACCAAACTCGGACAGGCAAGGAACACTGAAGCTTTCTTT.

The chain employs TRBV5-4 and TRBJ2-3; 7 positions agree with TRBD2. The CDR3 spans 13 residues. CDR1 and CDR2 (germline): SGHNT, YYREEE (reference sequence). J lost 6 bases, V lost 2 bases, and 3 bases had no gene match. Here the CDR3 reads CASSFTSVDTQYF. Here the CDR3 DNA reads TGTGCCAGCAGCTTCACTAGCGTCGATACGCAGTATTTT.

This clone appeared once. The rearrangement links TRBV13 to TRBJ2-7; 7 bases align to TRBD2. The trim removed 6 bases at V and 6 bases at J, leaving 8 bases unmatched. The CDR3 loop spans 13 amino acids. Germline loops: CDR1 PRHDT, CDR2 FYEKMQ (reference sequence). CDR3 sequence reads: CASRGGGESEQYF. DNA for the CDR3: TGTGCCAGCAGAGGTGGGGGGGAGAGCGAGCAGTACTTC.

The chain combines TRBV7-2 with TRBJ2-7; tentatively, D is TRBD1 (7 bases). The CDR3 is 15 amino acids. The germline V gene encodes CDR1 SGHTA and CDR2 FQGNSA. Between the trimmed V and J ends, which lost 3 bases and 3 bases, there was a span of 15 bases. The CDR3 DNA is TGTGCCAGCAGCTTCCAGGGGGGCGCGGTCTACGAGCAGTACTTC. It translates to CASSFQGGAVYEQYF. Using reference TRBV7-2 and TRBJ2-7 for the parts outside the CDR3, the full variable domain is GAGVSQSPSNKVTEKGKDVELRCDPISGHTALYWYRQSLGQGLEFLIYFQGNSAPDKSGLPSDRFSAERTGGSVSTLTIQRTQQEDSAVYLCASSFQGGAVYEQYFGPGTRLTVT.

This clone appeared a few times. The chain combines TRBV3-1 (or the pseudogene TRBV3-2) with TRBJ2-7; no firm D call. The V end lost 9 bases, the J end lost 3 bases, and 9 bases lay between the germline ends. From germline, CDR1 is LGHDT and CDR2 YNNKEL (reference sequence). This CDR3 contains 11 residues. The CDR3 sequence: CASRSCYEQYF. The CDR3 DNA reads as TGTGCCAGTCGCAGTTGCTACGAGCAGTACTTC.

The sample holds one count of this clone. The chain combines TRBV4-2 with TRBJ1-5, with D unclear. The ends were cut back, 0 bases at V and 4 bases at J, with 10 bases in the middle. This CDR3 region has 15 residues. From germline, CDR1 is LGHNA and CDR2 YNFKEQ. CDR3 nucleotides: TGTGCCAGCAGCCAAGATAGGCGGAGTAATCAGCCCCAGCATTTT. This sequence encodes CASSQDRRSNQPQHF.